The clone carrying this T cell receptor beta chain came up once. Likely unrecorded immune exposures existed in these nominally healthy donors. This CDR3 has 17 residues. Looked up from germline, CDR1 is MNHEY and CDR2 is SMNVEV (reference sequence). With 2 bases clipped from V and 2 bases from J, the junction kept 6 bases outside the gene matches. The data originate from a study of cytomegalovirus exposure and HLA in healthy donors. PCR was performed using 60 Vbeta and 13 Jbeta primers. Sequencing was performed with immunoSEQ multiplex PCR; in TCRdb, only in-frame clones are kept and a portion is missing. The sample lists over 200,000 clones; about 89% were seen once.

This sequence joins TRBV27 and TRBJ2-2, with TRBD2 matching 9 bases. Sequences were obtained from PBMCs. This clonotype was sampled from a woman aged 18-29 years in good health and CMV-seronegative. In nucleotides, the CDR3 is TGTGCCAGCAGTTTACCGCCGCTAGCGGGAAACACCGGGGAGCTGTTTTTT. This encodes CASSLPPLAGNTGELFF.